The 25 T cell receptor beta chains below were found in one sample sequenced in a study of blood T cell repertoires in COVID-19. This table comes from immunoSEQ multiplex PCR, and its TCRdb copy is limited to in-frame clones, with some not included. The sample carries 50,000 or so clones, more than 75% recorded once. Sequenced sample: peripheral blood. The receptors originated from a middle-aged man with active COVID-19.

The rearrangement joins TRBV19 to TRBJ1-5, with D unresolved. Germline V gene lookup returns CDR1 LNHDA and CDR2 SQIVND (reference sequence). V was cut by 4 bases and J by 6 bases, with 13 bases left in between. The CDR3 runs 14 residues. CDR3 nucleotide sequence: TGTGCCAGTAGTACCGCCGGGGTTGTTCAGCCCCAGCATTTT. Its translation is CASSTAGVVQPQHF.

V gene TRBV2 combines with J gene TRBJ2-3, with 10 bases lining up with TRBD2. CDR3 length: 18 residues. With V trimmed by 3 bases and J by 0 bases, 9 bases remained unmatched. Germline V gene sequence: CDR1 SNHLY, CDR2 FYNNEI. The CDR3 DNA follows: TGTGCCAGCAGTGATTGGACTAGCGGAGCGAGAAGCACAGATACGCAGTATTTT. Encoded protein: CASSDWTSGARSTDTQYF.

This clone has a handful of counts. J is TRBJ2-2 and V is TRBV14; D unresolved. Trimming removed 3 bases at V and 6 bases at J, with 17 bases between. CDR1 SGHDN and CDR2 FVKESK come from the germline V gene. CDR3 size: 16 residues. The CDR3 coding sequence is TGTGCCAGCAGCCAGCAATCGCCTAGAATGGCCGGGGAGCTGTTTTTT. Its translation: CASSQQSPRMAGELFF.

The chain has TRBV10-1 and TRBJ2-3; 13 positions match TRBD2. This CDR3 contains 18 residues. Germline-derived CDR1 and CDR2 are WNHNN and SYGVQD (reference sequence). With V trimmed by 3 bases and J by 5 bases, 11 bases remained unmatched. The CDR3 coding sequence is TGCGCCAGCAGTGACCCTGGGACTAGCGGGATAGGGCGAGATACGCAGTATTTT. Protein product: CASSDPGTSGIGRDTQYF.

The chain joins TRBV18 to TRBJ1-2; 12 bases agree with TRBD1. V gave up 6 bases and J gave up 1 base; unmatched junction bases: 27. The CDR3 length is 23 residues. Germline V gene sequence: CDR1 KGHSH, CDR2 LQKENI. CDR3 protein: CASSQTSGTGGGKSGVVNYGYTF. Here the CDR3 DNA reads TGTGCCAGCTCCCAAACATCCGGGACAGGGGGCGGGAAATCCGGGGTGGTTAACTATGGCTACACCTTC. Complete variable domain (other parts from reference TRBV18 and TRBJ1-2): NAGVMQNPRHLVRRRGQEARLRCSPMKGHSHVYWYRQLPEEGLKFMVYLQKENIIDESGMPKERFSAEFPKEGPSILRIQQVVRGDSAAYFCASSQTSGTGGGKSGVVNYGYTFGSGTRLTVV.

The gene calls are TRBV6-2 or TRBV6-3 and TRBJ2-7; the match to TRBD2 covers 12 bases. CDR1 and CDR2 from the germline V gene are MNHEY and SVGEGT. Trimming removed 0 bases from V and 3 bases from J; junction bases left unmatched: 3. The CDR3 runs to 16 residues. CDR3 protein: CASSYSSLAGGYEQYF. CDR3 bases: TGTGCCAGCAGTTACTCCTCACTAGCGGGGGGCTACGAGCAGTACTTC.

The gene calls are TRBV7-2 and TRBJ1-4; 8 nucleotides align to TRBD1. Per germline, CDR1 SGHTA and CDR2 FQGNSA. Trimming cost V 1 base and J 8 bases; bases outside gene matches: 9. This CDR3 spans 16 amino acids. Here the CDR3 reads CASSLESPGGLEKLFF. The CDR3 region has the DNA TGTGCCAGCAGCTTAGAGTCTCCAGGGGGCCTAGAAAAACTGTTTTTT.

V gene TRBV2 combines with J gene TRBJ1-1, with 7 bases lining up with TRBD1. This CDR3 has 14 residues. J gave up 2 bases and V 6 bases, and 6 bases lay outside the gene matches. CDR1 is SNHLY, CDR2 FYNNEI, per germline. CDR3 in amino acids: CASSPPGGNTEAFF. CDR3 sequence (DNA): TGTGCCAGCAGCCCACCAGGGGGAAACACTGAAGCTTTCTTT.

The genes are TRBV2 and TRBJ1-6; no definite D call. V lost 6 bases, J lost 9 bases, and 18 bases lay in between. The CDR3 covers 15 residues. The germline CDR1 and CDR2 sequences are SNHLY and FYNNEI. The CDR3 sequence is CASSETGSISSPLHF. DNA for the CDR3: TGTGCCAGCAGCGAAACCGGGTCGATAAGTTCACCCCTCCACTTT.

The CDR3 DNA reads as TGTGCCAGCAGCCGAGGTCTAGCGGGAGGGTTCACAGATACGCAGTATTTT. Encoded protein: CASSRGLAGGFTDTQYF. The chain couples TRBV5-4 to TRBJ2-3; 12 nucleotides align to TRBD2. This CDR3 has 17 residues. CDR1 and CDR2 from the germline V gene are SGHNT and YYREEE (reference sequence). V shed 4 bases and J 2 bases; nucleotides not matched to a gene: 8.

The CDR3 region has the DNA TGTGCCAGCTCCCCGGGACAAAGTAACTATGGCTACACCTTC. Its translation is CASSPGQSNYGYTF. The chain recombines TRBV18 with TRBJ1-2; tentatively, D is TRBD1 (6 bases). Germline lookup yields CDR1 KGHSH and CDR2 LQKENI. V was cut by 6 bases and J by 1 base, with 12 bases left in between. CDR3 size: 14 residues.

This clone was observed a few times. The gene calls are TRBV5-1 and TRBJ2-7; TRBD2 agrees at 7 bases. The length of the CDR3 is 13 residues. The V gene's germline CDR1 is SGHRS and CDR2 YFSETQ. V gave up 4 bases and J gave up 2 bases; unmatched junction bases: 3. Here the CDR3 reads CASSPGLTYEQYF. The CDR3 DNA follows: TGCGCCAGCAGCCCGGGACTAACCTACGAGCAGTACTTC.

The table lists this clone with a count of one. The chain has TRBV6-1 and TRBJ2-7; 7 bases agree with TRBD2. V trimming: 1 base; J trimming: 12 bases; junction bases outside the gene matches: 3. Germline loops: CDR1 MNHNS, CDR2 SASEGT. This CDR3 comprises 11 residues. DNA of the CDR3: TGTGCCAGCAGTGAAGAGGCTAGCGGGTACTTC. Translating it yields CASSEEASGYF.

The V gene is TRBV5-1, the J gene TRBJ1-2; no definite D call. Germline-derived CDR1 and CDR2 are SGHRS and YFSETQ. Trimming left V 0 bases short and J 2 bases short, with 17 bases between. This CDR3 contains 17 residues. The DNA of the CDR3 is TGCGCCAGCAGCTTGGCGAGGGAGACACACAGCAACTATGGCTACACCTTC. Translating it yields CASSLARETHSNYGYTF.

The chain uses TRBV6-6 and TRBJ2-5; 8 nucleotides align to TRBD2. CDR1 is MNHNY, CDR2 SVGAGI, per germline (reference sequence). The CDR3 sequence is 17 residues long. Trimming cost V 6 bases and J 1 base; bases outside gene matches: 13. The DNA of the CDR3 is TGTGCCAGCAGCCGACCGTACCCGACTAGCGTCCAAGAGACCCAGTACTTC. The encoded protein is CASSRPYPTSVQETQYF.

This clone has just a few counts. The J gene is TRBJ2-7, the V gene TRBV10-2, with D possibly TRBD1 on 5 matching bases. Trimming removed 2 bases at V and 2 bases at J, with 10 bases between. Germline loops: CDR1 WSHSY, CDR2 SAAADI. The CDR3 is 14 residues long. CDR3 loop: CASSEGRVTYEQYF. The CDR3 DNA reads as TGCGCCAGCAGTGAGGGCAGGGTTACCTACGAGCAGTACTTC.

This chain connects TRBV5-6 to TRBJ1-1; D is undetermined. The germline V gene encodes CDR1 SGHDT and CDR2 YYEEEE. The V gene lost 0 bases and the J gene lost 10 bases, with 13 bases spanning the gap. The CDR3 length is 13 residues. CDR3 nucleotide sequence: TGTGCCAGCAGCTTGGATATGGGCCCCGGAGCTTTCTTT. It translates to CASSLDMGPGAFF.

This clone was found a few times. V is TRBV5-4 and J is TRBJ2-5; 15 bases are a match to TRBD2. CDR3 length: 16 amino acids. The V gene's germline CDR1 is SGHNT and CDR2 YYREEE (reference sequence). Germline trimming cut 0 bases from V and 5 bases from J; bases unmatched to any gene: 2. The CDR3 region has the DNA TGTGCCAGCAGCTTGGCCGGGACTAGCGGGAGGGAGACCCAGTACTTC. Translation gives CASSLAGTSGRETQYF. The full variable domain, completed using reference TRBV5-4 and TRBJ2-5, is ETGVTQSPTHLIKTRGQQVTLRCSSQSGHNTVSWYQQALGQGPQFIFQYYREEENGRGNFPPRFSGLQFPNYSSELNVNALELDDSALYLCASSLAGTSGRETQYFGPGTRLLVL.

V gene TRBV5-1 combines with J gene TRBJ1-3; no clear D gene. Germline V CDR1 and CDR2: SGHRS, YFSETQ. The CDR3 covers 15 residues. Deletions cut 4 bases from V and 2 bases from J, with 13 bases between. The CDR3 region has the DNA TGCGCCAGCAGCAGTACCGGCGGGGCTGGAAACACCATATATTTT. Translating gives CASSSTGGAGNTIYF.

The chain couples TRBV19 to TRBJ2-5; 7 bases align to TRBD1. V lost 6 bases, J lost 4 bases, and 5 bases stayed unmatched. The CDR3 consists of 13 residues. Germline V gives CDR1 LNHDA, CDR2 SQIVND (reference sequence). CDR3 nucleotide sequence: TGTGCCAGTAGGCCGACAGGGAGAGAGACCCAGTACTTC. It translates to CASRPTGRETQYF.

The chain is built from TRBV6-5 and TRBJ2-1; a possible D gene is TRBD1 (5 bases). The CDR3 contains 14 residues. The V and J ends lost 2 bases and 1 base respectively, with 6 bases between them. In germline, CDR1 is MNHEY, CDR2 SVGAGI. The CDR3: CASSYQGSYNEQFF. Here the CDR3 DNA reads TGTGCCAGCAGTTACCAGGGTTCCTACAATGAGCAGTTCTTC.

A remark on this clone: No DNA is shown, since the ends of the CDR3 on it are uncertain; the CDR3 is the one TCRdb lists. The CDR3 spells CASSLDSGQGYGYTF. The chain links TRBV11-2 to TRBJ1-2; TRBD1 was called by the table and not checked on the DNA. CDR1 is SGHAT and CDR2 is FQNNGV in the germline V gene. The CDR3 has 15 amino acids, counting both end residues.

The CDR3 DNA reads TGTGCCAGCAGCCCTCCCGAGGGGGAAACCGGGGAGCTGTTTTTT. This encodes CASSPPEGETGELFF. The rearrangement links TRBV7-9 to TRBJ2-2; D may be TRBD1 (6 bases). Germline CDR1 reads SEHNR; CDR2 reads FQNEAQ (reference sequence). The CDR3 is 15 amino acids. V lost 5 bases to trimming and J lost 5 bases, with 15 bases between them.

By proportion, this clone is medium-sized. V and J are TRBV7-3 and TRBJ2-7; 13 positions agree with TRBD2. Trimming removed 4 bases from V and 6 bases from J; junction bases left unmatched: 0. This CDR3 is 13 amino acids long. Per germline, CDR1 SGHTA and CDR2 FQGTGA. The CDR3 DNA sequence: TGTGCCAGCAGCTGGACTAGCGGGAGCGAGCAGTACTTC. It yields the protein CASSWTSGSEQYF.

This clone was counted a single time. The rearrangement uses TRBV12-3 or TRBV12-4 and TRBJ2-3, with a possible D match to TRBD2 (5 bases). With 1 base removed from V and 6 bases from J, the gap between germline ends came to 5 bases. The CDR3 consists of 12 residues. CDR3 loop: CASSLGGDTQYF. The CDR3 nucleotides read TGTGCCAGCAGTTTAGGCGGGGATACGCAGTATTTT.